The TCR beta chain under discussion was sequenced for a study of blood T cells in healthy people across ages. PBMCs were isolated at a quantity of at least 7 million per sample. It was with a sample-barcoded 5' primer and a J-beta primer mix that a second PCR of roughly 7 to 12 cycles was run. TCRdb ran MiXCR on the 5' RACE reads and lists one entry per CDR3 protein. The sample records roughly 1.5 million distinct CDR3 sequences, 35% to 45% being singletons. J was trimmed by 13 bases and V by 3 bases; bases with no gene match: 12. There are 15 residues in the CDR3. Looked up from germline, CDR1 is MGHRA and CDR2 is YSYEKL.

The source of this sequence is a woman under 30 in good health. The genes are TRBV4-1 and TRBJ2-4, with TRBD1 matching 10 bases. The specimen was blood. DNA of the CDR3: TGCGCCAGCAGCCAGTCCGGACAGGGGGAGGGGGAGCAGTACTTC. It encodes CASSQSGQGEGEQYF.